The entry below gives a single TCR beta chain sequence along with its context. Antigen unknown. This CDR3 comprises 15 residues. From germline, CDR1 is DFQATT and CDR2 SNEGSKA (reference sequence). V was pared by 3 bases and J by 0 bases, with 15 bases between. The data were taken from a study of blood T cells in healthy people across ages. Study-level points and caveats: When one million T cells were used, diversity estimates were thought to be underestimates. Across the age range, TCR beta diversity per million T cells fell in a roughly linear way. It was not known whether donors were CMV positive (a possible confounder of expanded clonotype changes).

It was with a sample-barcoded 5' primer and a J-beta primer mix that a second PCR of roughly 6 to 12 cycles was run. TCRdb re-derived calls from the 5' RACE reads in MiXCR, one entry per CDR3 protein. The sample includes about 2 million distinct CDR3 sequences, roughly 50% seen only once; the top ten take about 2.1%. The V gene is TRBV20-1, the J gene TRBJ2-7; D ambiguous. The material sequenced was blood. This receptor was obtained from a woman aged 40 to 55 in good health. The CDR3 loop is CSASSARVSSYEQYF. CDR3 nucleotides: TGCAGTGCTAGTTCGGCTAGGGTGAGCTCCTACGAGCAGTACTTC.